A selection of T cell receptor beta chains follows, all from one sample in a study of blood T cell repertoires in COVID-19. Here immunoSEQ multiplex PCR was the method, and the copy in TCRdb shows in-frame clones only, minus some. Among around 97,000 clones listed, about 80% were seen once. Sample: peripheral blood. The origin of the receptors is a man aged 70 or older with acute or convalescent COVID-19. CDR3s leave out the opening cysteine and the closing phenylalanine or tryptophan. A row's size may be missing; if present it is once, few, many or a size class.

CDR3: ATSVLTGQAQF
V: TRBV24-1
size: NA
J: TRBJ2-1

CDR3: ASSPQVGPTKQY
V: TRBV14
size: NA
J: TRBJ2-7

CDR3: ASSRAADTQY
V: TRBV9
size: NA
J: TRBJ2-3

CDR3: ASNPAGQKNTEAF
V: TRBV6-5
size: NA
J: TRBJ1-1

CDR3: AISTGTGGRETQY
V: TRBV10-3
size: NA
J: TRBJ2-5

CDR3: ASSTGGVDTEAF
V: TRBV6-5
size: NA
J: TRBJ1-1

CDR3: ASSLGDRGGQETQY
V: TRBV5-1
size: NA
J: TRBJ2-5

CDR3: ASTTSDRGEVNEQF
V: TRBV23-1
size: NA
J: TRBJ2-1

CDR3: ASSPPKRPGHGYT
V: TRBV18
size: NA
J: TRBJ1-2

CDR3: ASSYGDRGGSPLH
V: TRBV6-5
size: NA
J: TRBJ1-6

CDR3: ASSPPQGGDSGNTIY
V: TRBV28
size: once
J: TRBJ1-3

CDR3: AWSGPGNQPQH
V: TRBV30
size: NA
J: TRBJ1-5

CDR3: ASSLGQGSYNEQF
V: TRBV11-3
size: NA
J: TRBJ2-1

CDR3: ASSYSGQGPGDQY
V: TRBV6-5
size: NA
J: TRBJ2-5

CDR3: AWSTPGRGLYEQY
V: TRBV30
size: NA
J: TRBJ2-7

CDR3: ASSDGTYYNEQF
V: TRBV9
size: once
J: TRBJ2-1

CDR3: SATGAHEQY
V: TRBV20-1
size: NA
J: TRBJ2-7

CDR3: ASSSGLYTQGNTIY
V: TRBV6-5
size: NA
J: TRBJ1-3

CDR3: ASSYLRAGAF
V: TRBV6-5
size: NA
J: TRBJ1-1

CDR3: ASSHSAGTYEQY
V: TRBV6-5
size: NA
J: TRBJ2-7

CDR3: ASSALLNTEAF
V: TRBV6-4
size: once
J: TRBJ1-1

CDR3: ASSPRLAGGRTDTQY
V: TRBV7-2
size: NA
J: TRBJ2-3

CDR3: ASSYGKGTQQETQY
V: TRBV6-6
size: NA
J: TRBJ2-5

CDR3: ASSLDRAETQY
V: TRBV14
size: NA
J: TRBJ2-5

CDR3: ASSLVAGADTQY
V: TRBV5-1
size: once
J: TRBJ2-3

CDR3: ASSLRVVNSPLH
V: TRBV7-9
size: NA
J: TRBJ1-6

CDR3: ASSEGQLSSYEQY
V: TRBV2
size: few
J: TRBJ2-7

CDR3: ASNKGARRQPQH
V: TRBV19
size: NA
J: TRBJ1-5

CDR3: ASSFLSDHT
V: TRBV5-5
size: NA
J: TRBJ1-2

CDR3: ASRLGGTGELF
V: TRBV5-4
size: medium-sized
J: TRBJ2-2

CDR3: ASSGAAGYT
V: TRBV10-1
size: NA
J: TRBJ1-2

CDR3: ASRGQGVSYEQY
V: TRBV5-1
size: once
J: TRBJ2-7

CDR3: ASSLDRGGGYT
V: TRBV11-1
size: NA
J: TRBJ1-2

CDR3: SVEDRGEAF
V: TRBV29-1
size: once
J: TRBJ1-1

CDR3: ASSLEFAGGGEQY
V: TRBV11-2
size: NA
J: TRBJ2-7

CDR3: AWSYKLGTSGSMGQY
V: TRBV30
size: NA
J: TRBJ2-7

CDR3: ASSYASESYEQY
V: TRBV6-5
size: NA
J: TRBJ2-7

CDR3: ASSQAPNNGQY
V: TRBV4-2
size: NA
J: TRBJ2-7

CDR3: ASSKDFKTYEQY
V: TRBV9
size: NA
J: TRBJ2-7

CDR3: ASSPSGQNSPLH
V: TRBV18
size: NA
J: TRBJ1-6

CDR3: ASSPRTSTRNEQF
V: TRBV7-2
size: NA
J: TRBJ2-1

CDR3: ATSTLAGGLEQY
V: TRBV15
size: NA
J: TRBJ2-7

CDR3: ASSPQGLGETQY
V: TRBV3-1/TRBV3-2
size: NA
J: TRBJ2-5

CDR3: ASSSGEQYGYT
V: TRBV9
size: NA
J: TRBJ1-2

CDR3: ASSHSTAETAEAF
V: TRBV18
size: NA
J: TRBJ1-1

CDR3: ASSSRSGNGYT
V: TRBV13
size: NA
J: TRBJ1-2

CDR3: ASSSTALNTEAF
V: TRBV7-2
size: NA
J: TRBJ1-1

CDR3: ASSSGTSATGELF
V: TRBV2
size: NA
J: TRBJ2-2

CDR3: ASRSGVVTDTQY
V: TRBV6-5
size: NA
J: TRBJ2-3

CDR3: ASSWDKGVDTQY
V: TRBV7-8
size: NA
J: TRBJ2-3

CDR3: ASSLMQRGMETQY
V: TRBV27
size: NA
J: TRBJ2-5

CDR3: ASSEAFDRVSKNIQY
V: TRBV6-1
size: NA
J: TRBJ2-4

CDR3: ASREGTSTDTQY
V: TRBV4-1
size: NA
J: TRBJ2-3

CDR3: ASSWGQGTNSPLH
V: TRBV5-1
size: NA
J: TRBJ1-6